The 10 T cell receptor beta chains reported below all come from one sample, sequenced in a study of cytomegalovirus exposure and HLA in healthy donors (TCRdb year 2017). Library generation was performed with the immunoSEQ multiplex PCR assay. Not all clones reach the TCRdb copy of this immuneACCESS table, which keeps in-frame sequences only. Checked studies attribute under half of the gap to unresolved V genes and leave the rest unexplained. In this sample the table shows about 110,000 clones, 89% of which occur a single time. The top ten constitute over 1.5% of the sample. The material sequenced was PBMCs. These TCRs come from a woman aged 18-29 years in good health and CMV-seronegative.

V gene TRBV19 combines with J gene TRBJ2-7, with D possibly matching TRBD2 (6 bases). V lost 2 bases and J lost 7, with 12 bases in between. This CDR3 has 13 amino acids. The germline gives CDR1 LNHDA, CDR2 SQIVND (reference sequence). CDR3 residues: CASSINRREEQYF. CDR3 sequence (DNA): TGTGCCAGTAGTATAAACCGGCGGGAAGAGCAGTACTTC.

As to this clone: Other DNA sequences of this sample code for an identical CDR3. The chain has TRBV2 and TRBJ1-1, with no clear D. Germline V gene lookup returns CDR1 SNHLY and CDR2 FYNNEI. The CDR3 covers 11 residues. Trimming left V 7 bases short and J 1 base short, with 4 bases between. CDR3 residues: CASTQNTEAFF. The CDR3 DNA is TGTGCCAGCACCCAGAACACTGAAGCTTTCTTT.

This chain links TRBV6-6 with TRBJ1-5; no firm D call. This CDR3 contains 15 residues. CDR1 and CDR2 from the germline V gene are MNHNY and SVGAGI (reference sequence). Trimming cost V 0 bases and J 4 bases, with 10 bases left between them. The CDR3 nucleotides are TGTGCCAGCAGTTACTCTTTGACGGGGAATCAGCCCCAGCATTTT. Translating it yields CASSYSLTGNQPQHF.

The table lists this clone with a count of one. Mismatch with germline at one junction end may stem from a read error. At the DNA level, this CDR3 is encoded by other sequences in the same sample as well. This chain joins TRBV11-1 and TRBJ2-1, with 8 positions matching TRBD2. The CDR3 consists of 16 residues. Germline CDR1 reads SGHAT; CDR2 reads FQDESV (reference sequence). The DNA of the CDR3 is TGTGCCAGCAGCTTCCCGGGCAGCGGGAGCATCTATGAGCAATTCTTC. Amino acids: CASSFPGSGSIYEQFF.

V is TRBV4-1 and J is TRBJ2-2, with 11 bases lining up with TRBD2. V lost 4 bases, J lost 1 base, and 2 bases stayed unmatched. The CDR3 is 16 residues long. Germline CDR1 reads MGHRA; CDR2 reads YSYEKL. The CDR3 loop reads CASSPGLAGNTGELFF. The CDR3 nucleotides read TGCGCCAGCAGCCCAGGACTAGCGGGGAACACCGGGGAGCTGTTTTTT.

As for this clone: Other DNA sequences from this sample encode an identical CDR3 as well. The V gene is TRBV18, the J gene TRBJ2-7; 12 bases are shared with TRBD1. CDR1 is KGHSH and CDR2 is LQKENI in the germline V gene. The CDR3 runs 14 residues. Trimming at V came to 3 bases and at J to 4 bases, leaving 1 base not matched to a gene. The CDR3 DNA is TGTGCCAGCTCACCGGGACAGGGGGCTTACGAGCAGTACTTC. This translates into CASSPGQGAYEQYF.

The chain carries TRBV19 and TRBJ2-7, with 7 nucleotides matching TRBD1. The germline V gene has CDR1 LNHDA and CDR2 SQIVND (reference sequence). The CDR3 has 12 amino acids. V gave up 4 bases and J gave up 6 bases; unmatched junction bases: 3. The CDR3: CASSTYRGEQYF. Written as DNA, the CDR3 is TGTGCCAGTAGTACCTACAGGGGCGAGCAGTACTTC.

V and J are TRBV28 and TRBJ1-4; TRBD1 might be the D (5 bases). From germline, CDR1 is MDHEN and CDR2 SYDVKM. The length of the CDR3 is 12 residues. Trimming removed 8 bases at V and 4 bases at J, with 8 bases between. CDR3 sequence: CASRGNNEKLFF. CDR3 bases: TGTGCCAGCCGGGGGAATAATGAAAAACTGTTTTTT.

The V call is TRBV21-1, the J call TRBJ2-7; TRBD2 is the table's D call and was not checked against the DNA. TRBV21-1 is classified as a pseudogene. The CDR3 is 16 residues long. DNA for the CDR3: TGTGCCAGCAGCATTAGCAGGACTCCTGCATGCTACGAGCAGTACTTC. Translation gives CASSISRTPACYEQYF.

V is TRBV11-3 and J is TRBJ2-1, with D possibly matching TRBD1 (5 bases). Trimming pared 5 bases from V and 6 bases from J, leaving 14 bases between. Germline values: CDR1 SGHNT, CDR2 YENEEA. There are 14 residues in the CDR3. The CDR3 is CASSVGASSNEQFF. As DNA, the CDR3 is TGTGCCAGCAGCGTAGGGGCTTCGAGCAATGAGCAGTTCTTC.